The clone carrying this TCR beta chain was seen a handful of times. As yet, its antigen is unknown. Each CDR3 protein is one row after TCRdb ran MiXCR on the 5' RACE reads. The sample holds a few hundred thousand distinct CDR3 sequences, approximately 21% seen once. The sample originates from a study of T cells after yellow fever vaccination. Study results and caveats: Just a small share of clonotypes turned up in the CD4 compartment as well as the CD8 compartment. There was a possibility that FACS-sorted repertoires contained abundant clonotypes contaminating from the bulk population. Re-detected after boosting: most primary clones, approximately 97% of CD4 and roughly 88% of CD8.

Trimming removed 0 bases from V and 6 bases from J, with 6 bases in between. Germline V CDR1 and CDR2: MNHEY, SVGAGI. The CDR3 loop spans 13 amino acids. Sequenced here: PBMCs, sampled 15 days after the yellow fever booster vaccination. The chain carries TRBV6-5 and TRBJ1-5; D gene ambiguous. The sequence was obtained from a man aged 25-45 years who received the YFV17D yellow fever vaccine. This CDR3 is CASSYSTLQPQHF. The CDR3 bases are TGTGCCAGCAGTTACTCGACCCTTCAGCCCCAGCATTTT.